The rows below give T cell receptor beta chains drawn from one sample of a study of blood T cell repertoires in COVID-19. TCRdb's table, derived via immunoSEQ multiplex PCR, lists solely in-frame clones and lacks some. Of 75,000 or so clones in the sample, around 80% were seen once. Sequencing was carried out using peripheral blood. The receptors come from a man aged 55 to 70 with active or convalescent COVID-19. The CDR3 runs from the conserved cysteine through the conserved F or W. A D gene is named only where the DNA matches it firmly. Not every row has a clone size; where given, it reads once, few, many or a size class.

clone_size: .
v_call: TRBV18
j_call: TRBJ1-3
d_call: .
cdr3_aa: CASSPEGNTIYF
cdr3_nt: TGTGCCAGCTCACCGGAGGGAAACACCATATATTTT

clone_size: few
v_call: TRBV7-8
j_call: TRBJ2-5
d_call: TRBD1
cdr3_aa: CASRPFPTGKEWETQYF
cdr3_nt: TGTGCCAGCAGACCATTCCCGACAGGGAAGGAGTGGGAGACCCAGTACTTC

clone_size: many
v_call: TRBV6-2/TRBV6-3
j_call: TRBJ2-7
d_call: TRBD1
cdr3_aa: CASSYSRDSSYEQYF
cdr3_nt: TGTGCCAGCAGTTACTCTAGGGACAGCTCCTACGAGCAGTACTTC

clone_size: .
v_call: TRBV7-8
j_call: TRBJ1-3
d_call: .
cdr3_aa: CASSRRRTSDTIYF
cdr3_nt: TGTGCCAGCAGCCGTCGTCGGACATCGGACACCATATATTTT

clone_size: .
v_call: TRBV9
j_call: TRBJ1-2
d_call: .
cdr3_aa: CASSPGGDYNGYTF
cdr3_nt: TGTGCCAGCAGCCCCGGGGGGGATTACAACGGCTACACCTTC

clone_size: .
v_call: TRBV4-2
j_call: TRBJ2-3
d_call: TRBD1
cdr3_aa: CASEGRGPTDTQYF
cdr3_nt: TGTGCCAGCGAGGGCAGGGGGCCCACAGATACGCAGTATTTT

clone_size: .
v_call: TRBV18
j_call: TRBJ2-2
d_call: TRBD1
cdr3_aa: CASSPDRGAGELFF
cdr3_nt: TGTGCCAGCTCACCGGACAGGGGGGCCGGGGAGCTGTTTTTT

clone_size: .
v_call: TRBV19
j_call: TRBJ1-4
d_call: .
cdr3_aa: CASSPPLEVSEKLFF
cdr3_nt: TGTGCCAGTAGTCCGCCCCTCGAGGTTTCTGAAAAACTGTTTTTT

clone_size: .
v_call: TRBV11-3
j_call: TRBJ1-1
d_call: TRBD1
cdr3_aa: CASSLRGGGTEAFF
cdr3_nt: TGTGCCAGCAGCTTACGAGGGGGCGGCACTGAAGCTTTCTTT

clone_size: .
v_call: TRBV5-1
j_call: TRBJ2-7
d_call: .
cdr3_aa: CASSTGQYEQYF
cdr3_nt: TGCGCCAGCAGCACCGGACAGTACGAGCAGTACTTC

clone_size: .
v_call: TRBV7-2
j_call: TRBJ1-2
d_call: TRBD1
cdr3_aa: CASSSPRQGWYGYTF
cdr3_nt: TGTGCCAGCAGCTCCCCCCGACAGGGGTGGTATGGCTACACCTTC

clone_size: .
v_call: TRBV19
j_call: TRBJ1-1
d_call: TRBD1
cdr3_aa: CASRPQGGLMNTEAFF
cdr3_nt: TGTGCCAGTAGACCACAGGGGGGCCTCATGAACACTGAAGCTTTCTTT

clone_size: .
v_call: TRBV10-3
j_call: TRBJ2-6
d_call: TRBD1
cdr3_aa: CAVYRGQGSGANVLTF
cdr3_nt: TGTGCCGTCTACAGGGGGCAAGGGTCTGGGGCCAACGTCCTGACTTTC

clone_size: few
v_call: TRBV9
j_call: TRBJ2-2
d_call: TRBD2
cdr3_aa: CASSVDPIGAGDTGELFF
cdr3_nt: TGTGCCAGCAGCGTAGACCCTATTGGAGCGGGGGACACCGGGGAGCTGTTTTTT

clone_size: .
v_call: TRBV6-1
j_call: TRBJ1-2
d_call: .
cdr3_aa: CASSERTADYGYTF
cdr3_nt: TGTGCCAGCAGTGAGAGAACAGCCGACTATGGCTACACCTTC

clone_size: .
v_call: TRBV3-1/TRBV3-2
j_call: TRBJ2-7
d_call: .
cdr3_aa: CASSQYSDEQYF
cdr3_nt: TGTGCCAGCAGCCAATATAGTGACGAGCAGTACTTC

clone_size: .
v_call: TRBV5-1
j_call: TRBJ1-2
d_call: .
cdr3_aa: CASSPGGSNYGYTF
cdr3_nt: TGCGCCAGCAGCCCCGGGGGGAGTAACTATGGCTACACCTTC

clone_size: .
v_call: TRBV5-1
j_call: TRBJ2-5
d_call: .
cdr3_aa: CASSTGLTSQETQYF
cdr3_nt: TGCGCCAGCAGTACCGGACTTACTTCCCAAGAGACCCAGTACTTC

clone_size: few
v_call: TRBV24-1
j_call: TRBJ1-5
d_call: .
cdr3_aa: CATAPGGGSQPQHF
cdr3_nt: TGTGCCACAGCCCCCGGGGGAGGCTCTCAGCCCCAGCATTTT

clone_size: .
v_call: TRBV4-3
j_call: TRBJ1-2
d_call: TRBD1
cdr3_aa: CASSQTPGQWIFSYGYTF
cdr3_nt: TGCGCCAGCAGCCAGACTCCGGGACAGTGGATCTTTAGCTATGGCTACACCTTC